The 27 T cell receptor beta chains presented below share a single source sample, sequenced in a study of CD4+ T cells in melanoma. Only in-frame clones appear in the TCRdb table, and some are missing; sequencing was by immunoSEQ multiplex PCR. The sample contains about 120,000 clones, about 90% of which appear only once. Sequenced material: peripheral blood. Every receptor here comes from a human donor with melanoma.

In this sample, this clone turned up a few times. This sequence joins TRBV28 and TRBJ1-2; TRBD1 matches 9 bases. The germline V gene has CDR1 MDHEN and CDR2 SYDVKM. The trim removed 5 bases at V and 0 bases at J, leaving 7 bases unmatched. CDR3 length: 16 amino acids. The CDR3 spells CASSVPGTGTNYGYTF. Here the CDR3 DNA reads TGTGCCAGCAGTGTTCCCGGGACAGGGACTAACTATGGCTACACCTTC.

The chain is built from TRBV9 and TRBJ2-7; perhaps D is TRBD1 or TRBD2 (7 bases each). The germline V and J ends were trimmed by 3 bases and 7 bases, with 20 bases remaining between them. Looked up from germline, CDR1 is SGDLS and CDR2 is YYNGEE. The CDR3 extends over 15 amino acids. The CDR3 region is CASSGGGGGAWEQYF. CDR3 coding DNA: TGTGCCAGCAGCGGTGGGGGAGGGGGCGCGTGGGAGCAGTACTTC.

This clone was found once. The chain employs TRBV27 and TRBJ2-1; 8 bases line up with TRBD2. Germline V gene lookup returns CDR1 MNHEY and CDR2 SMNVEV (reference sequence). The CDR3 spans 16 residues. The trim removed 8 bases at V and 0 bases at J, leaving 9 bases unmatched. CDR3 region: CASLPPGTSSYNEQFF. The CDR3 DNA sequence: TGTGCCAGCCTCCCTCCCGGGACTAGCTCCTACAATGAGCAGTTCTTC.

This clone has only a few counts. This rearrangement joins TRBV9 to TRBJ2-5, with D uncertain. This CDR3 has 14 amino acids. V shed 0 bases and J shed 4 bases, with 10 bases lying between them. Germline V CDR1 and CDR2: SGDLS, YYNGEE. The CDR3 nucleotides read TGTGCCAGCAGCGTAGATCAGGCTAGAGAGACCCAGTACTTC. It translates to CASSVDQARETQYF.

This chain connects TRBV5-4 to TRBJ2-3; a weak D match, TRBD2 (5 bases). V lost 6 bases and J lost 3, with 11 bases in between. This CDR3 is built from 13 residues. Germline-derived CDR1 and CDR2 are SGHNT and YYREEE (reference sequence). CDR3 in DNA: TGTGCCAGCAAGGGCCCGGGAACAGATACGCAGTATTTT. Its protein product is CASKGPGTDTQYF.

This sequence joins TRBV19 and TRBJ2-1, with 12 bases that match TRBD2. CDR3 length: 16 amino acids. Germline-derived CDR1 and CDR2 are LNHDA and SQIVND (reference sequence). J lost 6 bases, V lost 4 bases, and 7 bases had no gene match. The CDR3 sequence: CASSRELAGGSNEQFF. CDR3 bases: TGTGCCAGTAGTAGAGAACTAGCGGGAGGTTCCAATGAGCAGTTCTTC.

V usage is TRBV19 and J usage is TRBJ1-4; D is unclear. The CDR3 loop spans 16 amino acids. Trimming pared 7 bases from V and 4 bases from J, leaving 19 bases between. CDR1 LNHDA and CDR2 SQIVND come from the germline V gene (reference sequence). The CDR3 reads CASTTSGSTFNEKLFF. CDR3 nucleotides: TGTGCCAGTACAACCAGTGGGTCAACCTTTAATGAAAAACTGTTTTTT.

The CDR3 sequence: CASSGPDRETQYF. In DNA, the CDR3 is TGTGCCAGCAGCGGCCCGGATAGAGAGACCCAGTACTTC. The V and J genes are TRBV7-2 and TRBJ2-5; D is unresolved. Germline CDR1 SGHTA, CDR2 FQGNSA. The V end lost 5 bases, the J end lost 4 bases, and 11 bases lay between the germline ends. The CDR3 runs 13 residues.

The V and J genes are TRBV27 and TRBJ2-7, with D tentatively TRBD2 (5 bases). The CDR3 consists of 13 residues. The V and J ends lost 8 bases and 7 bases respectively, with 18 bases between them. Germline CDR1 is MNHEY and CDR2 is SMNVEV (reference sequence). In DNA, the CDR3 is TGTGCCAGCTGGCCTGCTAGCACCGGGGAGCAGTACTTC. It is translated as CASWPASTGEQYF.

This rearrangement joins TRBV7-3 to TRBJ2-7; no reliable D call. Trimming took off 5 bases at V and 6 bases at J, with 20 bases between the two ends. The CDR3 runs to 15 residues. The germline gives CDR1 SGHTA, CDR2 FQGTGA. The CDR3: CASSRPDSVLGEQYF. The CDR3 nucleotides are TGTGCCAGCAGCCGACCCGACTCGGTGCTGGGCGAGCAGTACTTC. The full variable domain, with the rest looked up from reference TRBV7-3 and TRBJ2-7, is GAGVSQTPSNKVTEKGKYVELRCDPISGHTALYWYRQSLGQGPEFLIYFQGTGAADDSGLPNDRFFAVRPEGSVSTLKIQRTERGDSAVYLCASSRPDSVLGEQYFGPGTRLTVT.

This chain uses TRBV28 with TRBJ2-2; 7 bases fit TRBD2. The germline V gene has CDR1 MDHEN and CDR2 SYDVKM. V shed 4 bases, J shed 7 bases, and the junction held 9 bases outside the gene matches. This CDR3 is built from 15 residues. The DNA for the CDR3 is TGTGCCAGCAGTTCCGGACTAGTTCAGGGCGGGGAGCTGTTTTTT. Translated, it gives CASSSGLVQGGELFF. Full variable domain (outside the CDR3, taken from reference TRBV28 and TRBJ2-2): DVKVTQSSRYLVKRTGEKVFLECVQDMDHENMFWYRQDPGLGLRLIYFSYDVKMKEKGDIPEGYSVSREKKERFSLILESASTNQTSMYLCASSSGLVQGGELFFGEGSRLTVL.

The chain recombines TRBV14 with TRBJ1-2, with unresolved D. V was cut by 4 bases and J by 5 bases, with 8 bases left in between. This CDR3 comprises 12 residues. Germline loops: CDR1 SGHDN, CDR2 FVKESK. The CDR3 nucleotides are TGTGCCAGCAGCCCTACGACATATGGCTACACCTTC. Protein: CASSPTTYGYTF.

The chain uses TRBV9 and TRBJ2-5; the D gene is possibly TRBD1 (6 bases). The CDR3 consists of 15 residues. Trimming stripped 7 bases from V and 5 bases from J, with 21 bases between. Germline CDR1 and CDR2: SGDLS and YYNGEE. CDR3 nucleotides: TGTGCCAGCTCTCTTAAGGGGGTCGAGAGGGAGACCCAGTACTTC. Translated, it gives CASSLKGVERETQYF.

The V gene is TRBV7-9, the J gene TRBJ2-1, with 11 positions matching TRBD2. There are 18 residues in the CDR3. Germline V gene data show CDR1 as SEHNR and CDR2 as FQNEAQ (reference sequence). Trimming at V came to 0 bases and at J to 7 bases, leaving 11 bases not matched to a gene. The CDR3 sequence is CASSLALSSGRAWNEQFF. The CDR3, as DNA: TGTGCCAGCAGCTTAGCGCTAAGTAGCGGGAGGGCCTGGAATGAGCAGTTCTTC.

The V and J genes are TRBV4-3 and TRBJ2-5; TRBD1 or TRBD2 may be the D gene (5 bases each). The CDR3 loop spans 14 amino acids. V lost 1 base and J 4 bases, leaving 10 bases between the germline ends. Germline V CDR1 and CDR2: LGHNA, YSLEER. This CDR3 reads CASSQGRAGETQYF. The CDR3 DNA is TGCGCCAGCAGCCAAGGCAGGGCGGGAGAGACCCAGTACTTC.

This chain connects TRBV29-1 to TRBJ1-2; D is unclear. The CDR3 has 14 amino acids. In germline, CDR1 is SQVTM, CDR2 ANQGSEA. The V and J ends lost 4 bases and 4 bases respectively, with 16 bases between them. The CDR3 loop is CSVVREVAFYGYTF. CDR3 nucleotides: TGCAGCGTTGTACGCGAAGTTGCCTTCTATGGCTACACCTTC.

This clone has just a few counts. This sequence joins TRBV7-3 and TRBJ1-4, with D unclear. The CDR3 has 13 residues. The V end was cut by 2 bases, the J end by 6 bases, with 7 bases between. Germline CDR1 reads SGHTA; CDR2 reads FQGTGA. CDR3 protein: CASSLGPDEKLFF. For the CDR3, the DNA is TGTGCCAGCAGCTTAGGGCCTGATGAAAAACTGTTTTTT.

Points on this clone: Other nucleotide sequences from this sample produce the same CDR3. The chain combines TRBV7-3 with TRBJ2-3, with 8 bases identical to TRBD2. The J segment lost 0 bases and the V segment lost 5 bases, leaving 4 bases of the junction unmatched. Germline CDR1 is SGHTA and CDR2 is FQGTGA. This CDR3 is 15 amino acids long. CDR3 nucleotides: TGTGCCAGCAGCCTCGGACTAGCTAGCACAGATACGCAGTATTTT. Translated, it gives CASSLGLASTDTQYF.

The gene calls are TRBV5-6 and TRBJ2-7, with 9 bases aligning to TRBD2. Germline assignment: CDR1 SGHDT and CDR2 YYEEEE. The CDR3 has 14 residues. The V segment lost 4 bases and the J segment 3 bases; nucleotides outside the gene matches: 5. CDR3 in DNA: TGTGCCAGCAGCCTGGCTAGCGGGGTCTACGAGCAGTACTTC. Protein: CASSLASGVYEQYF.

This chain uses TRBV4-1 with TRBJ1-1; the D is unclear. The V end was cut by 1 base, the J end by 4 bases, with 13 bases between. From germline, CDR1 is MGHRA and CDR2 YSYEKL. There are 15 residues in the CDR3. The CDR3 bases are TGCGCCAGCAGCCAAGTAGGCAGAGTAGCCACTGAAGCTTTCTTT. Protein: CASSQVGRVATEAFF.

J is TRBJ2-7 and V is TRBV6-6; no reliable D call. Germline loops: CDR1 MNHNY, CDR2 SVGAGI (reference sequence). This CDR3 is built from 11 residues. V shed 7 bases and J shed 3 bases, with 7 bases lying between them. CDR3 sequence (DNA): TGTGCCAGCACCCTGGGCTACGAGCAGTACTTC. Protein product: CASTLGYEQYF.

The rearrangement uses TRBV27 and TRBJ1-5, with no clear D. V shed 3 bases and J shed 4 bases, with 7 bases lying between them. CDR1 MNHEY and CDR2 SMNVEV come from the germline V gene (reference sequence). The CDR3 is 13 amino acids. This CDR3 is CASSFQPNQPQHF. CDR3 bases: TGTGCCAGCAGTTTTCAGCCTAATCAGCCCCAGCATTTT.

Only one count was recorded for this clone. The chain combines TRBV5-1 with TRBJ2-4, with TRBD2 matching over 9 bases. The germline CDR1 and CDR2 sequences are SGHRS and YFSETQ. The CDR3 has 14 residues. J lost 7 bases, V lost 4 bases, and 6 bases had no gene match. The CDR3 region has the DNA TGCGCCAGCAGCCCGCGGGCGGGGGGGAACATTCAGTACTTC. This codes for CASSPRAGGNIQYF.

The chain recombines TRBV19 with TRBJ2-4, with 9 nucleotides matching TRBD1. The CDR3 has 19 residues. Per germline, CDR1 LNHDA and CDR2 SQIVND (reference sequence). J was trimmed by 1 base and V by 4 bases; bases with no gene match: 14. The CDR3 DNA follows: TGTGCCAGTAGTACACTACGGGGACAGGGTGAGGTGGCCAAAAACATTCAGTACTTC. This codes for CASSTLRGQGEVAKNIQYF.

CDR3 residues: CASTRGYTNGEQFF. Here the CDR3 DNA reads TGTGCCAGCACCCGAGGGTACACCAATGGTGAGCAGTTCTTC. The chain joins TRBV6-6 to TRBJ2-1, with a possible D match to TRBD2 (5 bases). Between the trimmed V and J ends, which lost 7 bases and 9 bases, there was a span of 19 bases. The CDR3 contains 14 residues. Germline CDR1 and CDR2: MNHNY and SVGAGI (reference sequence).

The CDR3 here is CASSLRGGRGADTQYF. For the CDR3, the DNA is TGTGCCAGCAGCTTAAGGGGCGGGAGGGGGGCAGATACGCAGTATTTT. The genes are TRBV7-3 and TRBJ2-3, with 9 bases aligning to TRBD2. V lost 1 base and J lost 4; bases outside the gene matches: 6. Germline CDR1 SGHTA, CDR2 FQGTGA. This CDR3 has 16 amino acids.

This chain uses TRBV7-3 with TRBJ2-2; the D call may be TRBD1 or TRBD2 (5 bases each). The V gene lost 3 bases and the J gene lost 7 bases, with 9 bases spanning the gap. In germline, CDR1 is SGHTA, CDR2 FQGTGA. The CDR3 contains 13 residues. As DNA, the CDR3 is TGTGCCAGCAGCTTTGGGGGAAGCGGGGAGCTGTTTTTT. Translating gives CASSFGGSGELFF.